A single sample is the source of the 30 T cell receptor beta chains below, sequenced in a study of cytomegalovirus exposure and HLA in healthy donors. The PCR employed 60 Vbeta primers together with 13 Jbeta primers. Only in-frame clones appear in the TCRdb table, and some are missing; sequencing was by immunoSEQ multiplex PCR. The sample yields hundreds of thousands of clones, 77% seen once. Input material: PBMCs. These TCRs come from a woman aged 55 to 70 in good health and CMV-seropositive.

V usage is TRBV18 and J usage is TRBJ2-2; D perhaps matches TRBD2 (6 bases). Trimming stripped 4 bases from V and 4 bases from J, with 13 bases between. The CDR3 is made up of 15 amino acids. The germline CDR1 and CDR2 sequences are KGHSH and LQKENI. CDR3 loop: CASSRTGSPTGELFF. The CDR3, as DNA: TGTGCCAGCTCACGTACCGGGAGCCCCACCGGGGAGCTGTTTTTT.

The chain is built from TRBV6-6 and TRBJ2-5; D is perhaps TRBD2 (6 bases). With 6 bases removed from V and 5 bases from J, the gap between germline ends came to 13 bases. The germline V gene has CDR1 MNHNY and CDR2 SVGAGI (reference sequence). The CDR3 loop spans 13 amino acids. The chain's CDR3 is CASRYGRRETQYF. CDR3 DNA sequence: TGTGCCAGCAGGTACGGGAGACGGGAGACCCAGTACTTC.

The chain employs TRBV15 and TRBJ2-7; TRBD2 aligns across 12 bases. The J segment lost 3 bases and the V segment lost 0 bases, leaving 6 bases of the junction unmatched. This CDR3 comprises 17 residues. Per the germline V gene, CDR1 is LNHNV and CDR2 is YYDKDF (reference sequence). The CDR3, as DNA: TGTGCCACCAGCAGAGATCGCCGACTAGCGGGAGTCTACGAGCAGTACTTC. It is translated as CATSRDRRLAGVYEQYF.

This clone was counted a single time. This chain joins TRBV29-1 and TRBJ2-5, with a weak D call TRBD2 (6 bases). Trimming took off 1 base at V and 1 base at J, with 10 bases between the two ends. There are 14 residues in the CDR3. The germline CDR1 and CDR2 sequences are SQVTM and ANQGSEA. The CDR3: CSVEVAESQETQYF. The CDR3 DNA follows: TGCAGCGTTGAAGTAGCGGAGTCCCAAGAGACCCAGTACTTC.

J is TRBJ2-5 and V is TRBV5-5, with D possibly TRBD1 on 6 matching bases. The V and J ends lost 0 bases and 5 bases respectively, with 8 bases between them. This CDR3 has 13 amino acids. Per germline, CDR1 SGHKS and CDR2 YYEKEE (reference sequence). This CDR3 is CASSLGGLETQYF. The DNA of the CDR3 is TGTGCCAGCAGCTTGGGGGGGCTCGAGACCCAGTACTTC.

The rearrangement joins TRBV4-2 to TRBJ2-7, with 11 bases fitting TRBD2. Germline V gene lookup returns CDR1 LGHNA and CDR2 YNFKEQ. The CDR3 contains 15 residues. With 1 base clipped from V and 7 bases from J, the junction kept 6 bases outside the gene matches. Here the CDR3 DNA reads TGTGCCAGCAGCCAAGGGCTAGCGGGAGGAATAGAGCAGTACTTC. Translation: CASSQGLAGGIEQYF.

J is TRBJ1-2 and V is TRBV11-2; D gene ambiguous. V was shortened by 2 bases and J by 2 bases, with 6 bases between the two germline ends. The germline V gene has CDR1 SGHAT and CDR2 FQNNGV. This CDR3 has 13 amino acids. The CDR3 spells CASSLNENYGYTF. For the CDR3, the DNA is TGTGCCAGCAGCTTAAATGAGAACTATGGCTACACCTTC.

This sequence joins TRBV7-9 and TRBJ1-4; 10 bases map to TRBD1. V was clipped by 5 bases and J by 7 bases; unmatched bases: 4. The CDR3 has 14 amino acids. CDR1 SEHNR and CDR2 FQNEAQ come from the germline V gene (reference sequence). CDR3 nucleotide sequence: TGTGCCAGCAGCGACCGGGACAGGGGTGAAAAACTGTTTTTT. Its translation: CASSDRDRGEKLFF. Filled out from reference TRBV7-9 and TRBJ1-4, the complete variable domain reads DTGVSQNPRHKITKRGQNVTFRCDPISEHNRLYWYRQTLGQGPEFLTYFQNEAQLEKSRLLSDRFSAERPKGSFSTLEIQRTEQGDSAMYLCASSDRDRGEKLFFGSGTQLSVL.

V and J are TRBV6-5 and TRBJ2-2; 12 bases line up with TRBD1. Germline V gives CDR1 MNHEY, CDR2 SVGAGI. This CDR3 spans 15 amino acids. V trimming: 5 bases; J trimming: 5 bases; junction bases outside the gene matches: 3. The CDR3 loop is CASSQGQGATGELFF. The DNA of the CDR3 is TGTGCCAGCAGTCAGGGACAGGGGGCGACCGGGGAGCTGTTTTTT.

The V gene is TRBV18, the J gene TRBJ2-5; D perhaps matches TRBD2 (6 bases). The J call could be wrong; TRBJ2-7 is a better fit for the DNA end. CDR1 and CDR2 from the germline V gene are KGHSH and LQKENI. The CDR3 loop spans 17 amino acids. The CDR3 here is CASSAAGGAQSSYEQYF. CDR3 nucleotide sequence: TGTGCCAGCTCAGCGGCCGGGGGAGCGCAGAGCTCCTACGAGCAGTACTTC.

This clone was recorded a few times. This chain joins TRBV7-6 and TRBJ1-5; D remains unclear. The germline V gene has CDR1 SGHVS and CDR2 FNYEAQ. V was clipped by 1 base and J by 6 bases, with 16 bases between them. The CDR3 is 16 residues long. DNA of the CDR3: TGTGCCAGCAGCTTAGGTACTCCCTGGGCTGGTCAGCCCCAGCATTTT. Translating gives CASSLGTPWAGQPQHF.

This sequence joins TRBV5-4 and TRBJ2-3, with TRBD2 matching 8 bases. This CDR3 spans 16 amino acids. Germline assignment: CDR1 SGHNT and CDR2 YYREEE (reference sequence). After removal of 6 bases from V and 0 bases from J, the junction contained 9 bases not matched to a gene. The CDR3 is CASTRAGALSTDTQYF. The CDR3 DNA is TGTGCCAGCACCAGAGCGGGGGCGCTTAGCACAGATACGCAGTATTTT.

This clone came up once. The chain uses TRBV5-1 and TRBJ2-3, with D tentatively TRBD1 (5 bases). V lost 0 bases and J lost 6, with 8 bases in between. Germline assignment: CDR1 SGHRS and CDR2 YFSETQ. The CDR3 extends over 13 amino acids. The DNA for the CDR3 is TGCGCCAGCAGCTTGGAAGGGGATGATACGCAGTATTTT. This translates into CASSLEGDDTQYF. The full variable domain, in which reference TRBV5-1 and TRBJ2-3 provide the parts outside the CDR3, is KAGVTQTPRYLIKTRGQQVTLSCSPISGHRSVSWYQQTPGQGLQFLFEYFSETQRNKGNFPGRFSGRQFSNSRSEMNVSTLELGDSALYLCASSLEGDDTQYFGPGTRLTVL.

This clone was counted a single time. The chain is built from TRBV7-2 and TRBJ1-1, with D possibly TRBD1 on 6 matching bases. The CDR3 extends over 14 amino acids. Germline V lookup: CDR1 SGHTA, CDR2 FQGNSA. V gave up 5 bases and J gave up 3 bases, with 13 bases separating them. This CDR3 is CASSLPQGYTEAFF. CDR3 DNA: TGTGCCAGCAGCCTGCCACAGGGTTACACTGAAGCTTTCTTT.

The chain is built from TRBV10-2 and TRBJ2-7; 11 bases are a match to TRBD2. CDR1 and CDR2 from the germline V gene are WSHSY and SAAADI. Losses at the gene ends were 3 bases for V and 1 base for J; bases not matched to a gene: 5. The CDR3 contains 16 residues. The CDR3 here is CASSDHLAGGSYEQYF. In DNA form, the CDR3 reads TGCGCCAGCAGTGATCACTTAGCGGGAGGGTCCTACGAGCAGTACTTC.

J is TRBJ1-1 and V is TRBV6-5, with 10 bases that match TRBD1. Trimming at V came to 10 bases and at J to 5 bases, leaving 4 bases not matched to a gene. Per germline, CDR1 MNHEY and CDR2 SVGAGI. The length of the CDR3 is 12 residues. CDR3 loop: CAIRQGATEAFF. The CDR3 DNA reads as TGTGCCATCCGACAGGGGGCTACTGAAGCTTTCTTT.

The V call is TRBV28, the J call TRBJ1-5; unclear D gene. The CDR3 has 13 amino acids. Per the germline V gene, CDR1 is MDHEN and CDR2 is SYDVKM. Trimming stripped 3 bases from V and 9 bases from J, with 12 bases between. As DNA, the CDR3 is TGTGCCAGCAGTTTCCGGCTAGGAGGGCCCCAGCATTTT. Residues: CASSFRLGGPQHF.

V usage is TRBV5-1 and J usage is TRBJ2-6, with TRBD1 as a possible D gene (6 bases). There are 18 residues in the CDR3. CDR1 is SGHRS and CDR2 is YFSETQ in the germline V gene. Trimming stripped 0 bases from V and 2 bases from J, with 15 bases between. DNA of the CDR3: TGCGCCAGCAGCTTGGTACCGCAGGGGATGGCTGGGGCCAACGTCCTGACTTTC. It yields the protein CASSLVPQGMAGANVLTF.

The chain couples TRBV28 to TRBJ1-3; 8 nucleotides match TRBD1. The CDR3 loop spans 15 amino acids. Unmatched junction bases numbered 5, after V lost 5 bases and J lost 2 bases. Germline V CDR1 and CDR2: MDHEN, SYDVKM. The CDR3 protein is CASSTPDRAGNTIYF. In DNA, the CDR3 is TGTGCCAGCAGTACCCCGGACAGGGCTGGAAACACCATATATTTT.

This clone was picked up a small number of times. This chain uses TRBV19 with TRBJ1-1; TRBD1 matches at 10 bases. CDR1 and CDR2 from the germline V gene are LNHDA and SQIVND (reference sequence). With 7 bases clipped from V and 5 bases from J, the junction kept 10 bases outside the gene matches. This CDR3 is built from 15 residues. CDR3: CASKTGTGVGTEAFF. The CDR3 nucleotides read TGTGCCAGTAAAACCGGGACAGGGGTTGGTACTGAAGCTTTCTTT.

The table lists this clone with a few counts. The genes are TRBV11-2 and TRBJ2-5; no clear D gene. The germline CDR1 and CDR2 sequences are SGHAT and FQNNGV. The CDR3 spans 15 residues. V shed 1 base and J shed 5 bases, with 14 bases lying between them. The CDR3 coding sequence is TGTGCCAGCAGCTTAGTAACGCGAGCACCGGAGACCCAGTACTTC. It yields the protein CASSLVTRAPETQYF.

The chain joins TRBV5-1 to TRBJ1-2; possibly TRBD1 for D (6 bases). Trimming took off 4 bases at V and 8 bases at J, with 21 bases between the two ends. This CDR3 comprises 15 residues. Germline CDR1 reads SGHRS; CDR2 reads YFSETQ. The CDR3 nucleotides read TGCGCCAGCAGCCCAGTGCAGGGGACCGATGGCGGCTACACCTTC. Translating gives CASSPVQGTDGGYTF.

This chain connects TRBV7-9 to TRBJ2-7; D call uncertain. The CDR3 runs to 15 residues. The V gene's germline CDR1 is SEHNR and CDR2 FQNEAQ (reference sequence). Trimming removed 2 bases from V and 5 bases from J, with 16 bases in between. This chain's CDR3 is CASSLSQARTDEQYF. Written as DNA, the CDR3 is TGTGCCAGCAGCTTAAGCCAGGCCAGAACCGACGAGCAGTACTTC.

This clone was detected only a few times. The rearrangement links TRBV7-6 to TRBJ1-1; no clear D gene. Germline V gene sequence: CDR1 SGHVS, CDR2 FNYEAQ. The CDR3 covers 14 residues. The ends were cut back, 5 bases at V and 1 base at J, with 11 bases in the middle. The CDR3 nucleotides are TGTGCCAGCAGCCAACAAACAGCGAACACTGAAGCTTTCTTT. This encodes CASSQQTANTEAFF.

CDR3 bases: TGTGCCAGCAGCTCATACATTCAAGAACCATACGAGCAGTACTTC. Protein product: CASSSYIQEPYEQYF. The chain has TRBV11-1 and TRBJ2-7; no reliable D call. Germline-derived CDR1 and CDR2 are SGHAT and FQDESV (reference sequence). This CDR3 is built from 15 residues. Between the trimmed V and J ends, which lost 4 bases and 4 bases, there was a span of 17 bases.

The rearrangement uses TRBV10-3 and TRBJ2-6; 7 bases map to TRBD1. The CDR3 runs 17 residues. From germline, CDR1 is ENHRY and CDR2 SYGVKD. V dropped 0 bases and J dropped 2; count of bases not matched to a gene: 4. The CDR3 spells CAISESKGTAGANVLTF. The CDR3 bases are TGTGCCATCAGTGAGTCTAAAGGGACAGCTGGGGCCAACGTCCTGACTTTC.

The chain uses TRBV5-4 and TRBJ2-1; 8 bases are a match to TRBD2. The CDR3 extends over 15 amino acids. V lost 4 bases and J lost 8; bases outside the gene matches: 11. CDR1 is SGHNT, CDR2 YYREEE, per germline (reference sequence). This chain's CDR3 is CASSREGRGVDEQFF. CDR3 in DNA: TGTGCCAGCAGCCGGGAGGGGCGGGGGGTCGATGAGCAGTTCTTC.

The chain recombines TRBV6-1 with TRBJ1-2, with no clear D. Germline CDR1 reads MNHNS; CDR2 reads SASEGT. Trimming left V 1 base short and J 7 bases short, with 10 bases between. The CDR3 covers 13 residues. Written as DNA, the CDR3 is TGTGCCAGCAGTGAAGGGCAAGGAGGTGGCTACACCTTC. Translated: CASSEGQGGGYTF.

V and J are TRBV29-1 and TRBJ2-5, with TRBD1 identical over 9 bases. The V and J ends lost 7 bases and 5 bases, in that order; junction bases with no gene match: 8. Germline CDR1 is SQVTM and CDR2 is ANQGSEA. The CDR3 totals 13 residues. CDR3 bases: TGCAGCGCCCGACAGGGGGTTGTTGAGACCCAGTACTTC. This translates into CSARQGVVETQYF.

This chain links TRBV6-5 with TRBJ1-2; D not certain. The V gene lost 5 bases and the J gene lost 0 bases, with 10 bases spanning the gap. CDR1 is MNHEY and CDR2 is SVGAGI in the germline V gene. The CDR3 has 14 residues. Here the CDR3 reads CASSVRETNYGYTF. The CDR3 DNA follows: TGTGCCAGCAGTGTACGGGAGACTAACTATGGCTACACCTTC.